Listed below are T cell receptor beta chains from one sample, sequenced in a study of shared clonotypes between healthy human individuals. Libraries were prepared by immunoSEQ multiplex PCR; TCRdb keeps only in-frame clonotypes and omits some of them. Of about 2 million clones in the sample, about 95% were seen once. Specimen: naive CD8+ T cells sorted from blood. Every receptor here comes from a man aged 18-30 years in good health. The conserved cysteine and the conserved F or W are not part of the CDR3 here.

TRBV28,ASSLIQGNNEQF
TRBV10-3,AISESRGNEIYGYT
TRBV19,ASMGQNNQPQH
TRBV27,ASSLDRGTEAF
TRBV27,ASSLSPGVNTEAF
TRBV27,ASSYGTGDYEQY
TRBV19,ASSAGGAYEQY
TRBV4-3,ASSQERRMIGELF
TRBV7-9,ASFHTATSTDTQY
TRBV5-1,ASSLVGGETQY
TRBV6-5,ASSYSSGDVGYEQY
TRBV2,ASSADSNTEAF
TRBV7-8,ASSLDETGEKLF
TRBV28,ASIDRGLETQY
TRBV27,ASRSSTYGYT
TRBV9,ASSGGSAYEQY
TRBV4-3,ASSHRRWGLAKNIQY
TRBV6-1,ASSDQGRTDTQY
TRBV15,ATSPGRTNEQY
TRBV30,AWSLGVDEQY
TRBV13,ASRPEHPNTGELF
TRBV27,ASSPQGGDGFLNEKLF
TRBV7-9,ASSLGLAGQETQY
TRBV2,ASSEARLGTQY
TRBV5-4,ASRGWTAATAGYT
TRBV11-2,ASSPGGSGYEQY
TRBV27,ASSLSSGPNQPQH
TRBV7-9,ASSSEGYYNEQF
TRBV6-5,ASSYAGTGASNEQF
TRBV9,ASSEGTGRLNTGELF
TRBV4-1,ASSLRQLDEQY
TRBV10-1,ASFTGTAEWGYT
TRBV11-2,ASSLASSGNTIY